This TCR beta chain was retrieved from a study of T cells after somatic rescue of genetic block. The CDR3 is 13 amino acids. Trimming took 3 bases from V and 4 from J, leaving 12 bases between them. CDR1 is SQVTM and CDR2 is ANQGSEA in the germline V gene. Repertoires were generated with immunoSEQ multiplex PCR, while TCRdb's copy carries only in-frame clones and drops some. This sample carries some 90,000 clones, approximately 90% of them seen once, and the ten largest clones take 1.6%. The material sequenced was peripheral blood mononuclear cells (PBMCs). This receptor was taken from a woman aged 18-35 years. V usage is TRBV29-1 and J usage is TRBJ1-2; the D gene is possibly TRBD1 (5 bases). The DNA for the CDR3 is TGCAGCGTTGATGTAGGACACTCCTATGGCTACACCTTC. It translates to CSVDVGHSYGYTF.